This is a list of T cell receptor beta chains from one sample in a study of CD8+CD57+ T cells in acquired aplastic anemia. In TCRdb, the reads were re-called with MiXCR into one record per CDR3 protein. The table has around 220,000 distinct CDR3 sequences, about half seen once. The sequenced sample was sorted CD4+, CD8+, or CD8+CD57+ T cells (not recorded which) from PBMCs. The origin of the receptors is a human donor with aplastic anemia. Both conserved end residues are part of each CDR3. Each record gives: V gene, J gene, clone size, D gene, CDR3 DNA, CDR3 protein. D genes are given only for firm matches. Clone sizes are given selectively: once, few, many, or a class where the clone is expanded.

v_call: TRBV11-2
j_call: TRBJ2-7
clone_size: many
d_call: TRBD1
cdr3_nt: TGTGCCAGCAGCGGGACAGGGCGCTACGAGCAGTACTTC
cdr3_aa: CASSGTGRYEQYF

v_call: TRBV11-2
j_call: TRBJ2-6
clone_size: once
d_call: .
cdr3_nt: TGTGCCAGCAGCTTAGATAGCGCGGGGTGGTCGAGCTCTGGGGCCAACGTCCTGACTTTC
cdr3_aa: CASSLDSAGWSSSGANVLTF

v_call: TRBV12-3/TRBV12-4
j_call: TRBJ2-7
clone_size: .
d_call: TRBD2
cdr3_nt: TGTGCCAGCAGAAAGGGACTAGCCTACGAGCAGTACTTC
cdr3_aa: CASRKGLAYEQYF

v_call: TRBV19
j_call: TRBJ1-1
clone_size: .
d_call: .
cdr3_nt: TGTGCCAGTAGCTTAATGAACACTGAAGCTTTCTTT
cdr3_aa: CASSLMNTEAFF

v_call: TRBV5-1
j_call: TRBJ1-2
clone_size: .
d_call: .
cdr3_nt: TGCGCCAGCATCCCGGGGGACTATGGCTACACCTTC
cdr3_aa: CASIPGDYGYTF

v_call: TRBV6-1
j_call: TRBJ1-2
clone_size: .
d_call: .
cdr3_nt: TGTGCCACCTATTCCCGCGTTTTGGGGAGCTACACCTTC
cdr3_aa: CATYSRVLGSYTF

v_call: TRBV7-9
j_call: TRBJ1-2
clone_size: .
d_call: TRBD1
cdr3_nt: TGTGCCAGCAGCACCTGGGACAGCTACTATGGCTACACCTTC
cdr3_aa: CASSTWDSYYGYTF

v_call: TRBV2
j_call: TRBJ2-7
clone_size: .
d_call: .
cdr3_nt: TGTGCCAGCAGTGAAGGGACAGGAGGGCTTGTCGAGCAGTACTTC
cdr3_aa: CASSEGTGGLVEQYF

v_call: TRBV7-8
j_call: TRBJ2-1
clone_size: .
d_call: TRBD2
cdr3_nt: TGTGCCAGCAGCTCCGGACTAGCGGATTACAATGAGCAGTTCTTC
cdr3_aa: CASSSGLADYNEQFF

v_call: TRBV18
j_call: TRBJ1-2
clone_size: few
d_call: .
cdr3_nt: TGTGCCAGCTCACCACTTCCTCAGGGGAAAAATGGCTACACCTTC
cdr3_aa: CASSPLPQGKNGYTF

v_call: TRBV10-2
j_call: TRBJ2-3
clone_size: once
d_call: TRBD1
cdr3_nt: TGCGCCAGCAGAGACAGGGGGATGGCAGATACGCAGTATTTT
cdr3_aa: CASRDRGMADTQYF

v_call: TRBV10-3
j_call: TRBJ2-1
clone_size: .
d_call: TRBD2
cdr3_nt: TGTGCCATCAGTTTAGATGGGGAGGGGCAGTTCTTC
cdr3_aa: CAISLDGEGQFF

v_call: TRBV5-4
j_call: TRBJ2-1
clone_size: once
d_call: TRBD2
cdr3_nt: TGTGCCAGCAGTTTAGCGGGGACTACCAATGAGCAGTTCTTC
cdr3_aa: CASSLAGTTNEQFF

v_call: TRBV19
j_call: TRBJ1-5
clone_size: once
d_call: TRBD1
cdr3_nt: TGTGCCAGTAGTAAGACAGGGGATGTAGGCAATCAGCCCCAGCATTTT
cdr3_aa: CASSKTGDVGNQPQHF

v_call: TRBV19
j_call: TRBJ2-7
clone_size: .
d_call: TRBD1
cdr3_nt: TGTGCCAGTAGAACTAGGGACAGAGGACACGAGCAGTACTTC
cdr3_aa: CASRTRDRGHEQYF

v_call: TRBV10-3
j_call: TRBJ2-7
clone_size: once
d_call: .
cdr3_nt: TGTGCCACACGGAGGGAGGATACCTACGAGCAGTACTTC
cdr3_aa: CATRREDTYEQYF

v_call: TRBV5-1
j_call: TRBJ2-5
clone_size: many
d_call: TRBD1
cdr3_nt: TGCGCCAGCAGCCGGACAGGGGCCGGGTACCAAGAGACCCAGTACTTC
cdr3_aa: CASSRTGAGYQETQYF

v_call: TRBV19
j_call: TRBJ2-5
clone_size: .
d_call: .
cdr3_nt: TGTGCCAGTAGTAGAGGGGGGGGGGTGACCCAGTACTTC
cdr3_aa: CASSRGGGVTQYF

v_call: TRBV7-9
j_call: TRBJ2-3
clone_size: many
d_call: .
cdr3_nt: TGTGCCAGCAGCTTAGCGACCTTCTCCCCCTCTGCGCAGTATTTT
cdr3_aa: CASSLATFSPSAQYF

v_call: TRBV10-3
j_call: TRBJ2-5
clone_size: .
d_call: .
cdr3_nt: TGTGCCATCAGTGACGACCTAAACCCAGGGACCCAGTACTTC
cdr3_aa: CAISDDLNPGTQYF

v_call: TRBV5-6
j_call: TRBJ2-1
clone_size: .
d_call: .
cdr3_nt: TGTGCCAGCAGCTTGGTTGAGGACAGTGAGCAGTTCTTC
cdr3_aa: CASSLVEDSEQFF

v_call: TRBV6-6
j_call: TRBJ2-3
clone_size: .
d_call: .
cdr3_nt: TGTGCCAGCAGGACTGGGGGGGCCACAGATACGCAGTATTTT
cdr3_aa: CASRTGGATDTQYF

v_call: TRBV6-1
j_call: TRBJ1-2
clone_size: many
d_call: .
cdr3_nt: TGTGCCAGCAGTGAAGCGCCTACAGGGTATGGCTACACCTTC
cdr3_aa: CASSEAPTGYGYTF

v_call: TRBV7-8
j_call: TRBJ1-5
clone_size: once
d_call: .
cdr3_nt: TGTGCCAGCAGCGGGCCAGACAATCAGCCCCAGCATTTT
cdr3_aa: CASSGPDNQPQHF

v_call: TRBV6-1
j_call: TRBJ2-1
clone_size: .
d_call: TRBD2
cdr3_nt: TGTGCCAGCAGTGTCCAGGCCAGGGAGGGACGGATTGAGCAGTTCTTC
cdr3_aa: CASSVQAREGRIEQFF

v_call: TRBV19
j_call: TRBJ1-3
clone_size: many
d_call: .
cdr3_nt: TGTGCCAGTTCCGCAGGGTGGTCTGGAAACACCATATATTTT
cdr3_aa: CASSAGWSGNTIYF

v_call: TRBV6-1
j_call: TRBJ1-6
clone_size: many
d_call: .
cdr3_nt: TGTGCCAGCAGGTCCTCGGAAAATTCACCCCTCCACTTT
cdr3_aa: CASRSSENSPLHF

v_call: TRBV30
j_call: TRBJ2-3
clone_size: many
d_call: TRBD1
cdr3_nt: TGTGCCTATCGACAGGGGGCGAGCACAGATACGCAGTATTTT
cdr3_aa: CAYRQGASTDTQYF

v_call: TRBV29-1
j_call: TRBJ2-2
clone_size: .
d_call: TRBD1
cdr3_nt: TGCAGCGTTTACGTGGGACAGACGAACACCGGGGAGCTGTTTTTT
cdr3_aa: CSVYVGQTNTGELFF

v_call: TRBV3-1
j_call: TRBJ1-5
clone_size: .
d_call: .
cdr3_nt: TGTGCCAGCGGCAGGGGCAATCAGCCCCAGCATTTT
cdr3_aa: CASGRGNQPQHF

v_call: TRBV7-9
j_call: TRBJ1-4
clone_size: .
d_call: TRBD1
cdr3_nt: TGTGCCAGCAGCGAAATGTCTGGGACAGAAGGAAAACTGTTTTTT
cdr3_aa: CASSEMSGTEGKLFF

v_call: TRBV29-1
j_call: TRBJ1-1
clone_size: .
d_call: .
cdr3_nt: TGCAGCGTTCCCCTGCCCGGCAGGGTTACGAACACTGAAGCTTTCTTT
cdr3_aa: CSVPLPGRVTNTEAFF

v_call: TRBV13
j_call: TRBJ1-3
clone_size: .
d_call: .
cdr3_nt: TGTGCCAGCAGCCTAAGGCTCGGAGGGCGGAACACCATATATTTT
cdr3_aa: CASSLRLGGRNTIYF

v_call: TRBV20-1
j_call: TRBJ2-3
clone_size: many
d_call: TRBD2
cdr3_nt: TGCAGTGCTAGAGAGAACCTAGCGGGAGCGATTGATACGCAGTATTTT
cdr3_aa: CSARENLAGAIDTQYF

v_call: TRBV10-1
j_call: TRBJ1-1
clone_size: .
d_call: .
cdr3_nt: TGCGCCAGCAGTGAGGGGAACACTGAAGCTTTCTTT
cdr3_aa: CASSEGNTEAFF

v_call: TRBV19
j_call: TRBJ1-2
clone_size: .
d_call: .
cdr3_nt: TGTGCCAGTAGTAACCTCCCGAGAGGCTACACCTTC
cdr3_aa: CASSNLPRGYTF

v_call: TRBV7-2
j_call: TRBJ2-5
clone_size: .
d_call: .
cdr3_nt: TGCGCCAGCAGCCAAGGATTCGGGGACCAAGAGACCCAGTACTTC
cdr3_aa: CASSQGFGDQETQYF

v_call: TRBV9
j_call: TRBJ2-5
clone_size: once
d_call: TRBD1
cdr3_nt: TGTGCCAGCAGCCCCACGGGACAGAGGCAAGAGACCCAGTACTTC
cdr3_aa: CASSPTGQRQETQYF

v_call: TRBV5-8
j_call: TRBJ2-7
clone_size: many
d_call: .
cdr3_nt: TGTGCCAGCAGGGCCGGACACCGCTACGAGCAGTACTTC
cdr3_aa: CASRAGHRYEQYF

v_call: TRBV9
j_call: TRBJ1-6
clone_size: many
d_call: TRBD1
cdr3_nt: TGTGCCAGCAGCGATCACAGGGGGTTAAGGGAGTCACCCCTCCACTTT
cdr3_aa: CASSDHRGLRESPLHF

v_call: TRBV24-1
j_call: TRBJ1-1
clone_size: .
d_call: .
cdr3_nt: TGTGCCACCAGTTCCCCCTCCCAGGCTGAAGCTTTCTTT
cdr3_aa: CATSSPSQAEAFF

v_call: TRBV20-1
j_call: TRBJ2-3
clone_size: many
d_call: .
cdr3_nt: TGCAGTGCTAGGTACAGTGACGATACGCAGTATTTT
cdr3_aa: CSARYSDDTQYF